The rows below give T cell receptor beta chains drawn from one sample of a study of PD-1 blockade in classical Hodgkin lymphoma. Profiling relied on immunoSEQ multiplex PCR, and the TCRdb table lists in-frame clones only, not all of them. The table records around 40,000 clones, more than 60% of them present only once. Source: peripheral blood mononuclear cells (PBMCs), taken before the fourth cycle of nivolumab. These TCRs come from a human donor with classical Hodgkin lymphoma. Both conserved end residues are part of each CDR3. D genes are given only for firm matches. Clone size, where shown, is once, few, many, or a class for clones that have expanded.

j_call: TRBJ2-7
clone_size: NA
v_call: TRBV13
d_call: TRBD2
cdr3_nt: TGTGCCAGCAGCTACGGGGGGGGTCACGAGCAGTACTTC
cdr3_aa: CASSYGGGHEQYF

j_call: TRBJ2-5
clone_size: NA
v_call: TRBV7-9
d_call: TRBD1
cdr3_nt: TGTGCCAGCACCCGGGACAGGGGGCTGGAGACCCAGTACTTC
cdr3_aa: CASTRDRGLETQYF

j_call: TRBJ1-1
clone_size: NA
v_call: TRBV12-5
d_call: NA
cdr3_nt: TGTGCTAGTGGTTTGGGTGCCAATCCCCAAATAACTCCTGAAGCTTTCTTT
cdr3_aa: CASGLGANPQITPEAFF

j_call: TRBJ2-3
clone_size: NA
v_call: TRBV28
d_call: TRBD1
cdr3_nt: TGTGCCAGCAGTGTGACAGGGATGTTAACAGATACGCAGTATTTT
cdr3_aa: CASSVTGMLTDTQYF

j_call: TRBJ2-7
clone_size: few
v_call: TRBV6-6
d_call: NA
cdr3_nt: TGTGCCAGCAGTTACTATACACTCTACGAGCAGTACTTC
cdr3_aa: CASSYYTLYEQYF

j_call: TRBJ2-5
clone_size: NA
v_call: TRBV7-6
d_call: NA
cdr3_nt: TGTGCCAGCAGCCTCCCACCCGGGGGCCAAGAGACCCAGTACTTC
cdr3_aa: CASSLPPGGQETQYF

j_call: TRBJ1-6
clone_size: NA
v_call: TRBV7-9
d_call: NA
cdr3_nt: TGTGCCAGCAGCATCGGGACTGGTTATAATTCACCCCTCCACTTT
cdr3_aa: CASSIGTGYNSPLHF

j_call: TRBJ1-3
clone_size: NA
v_call: TRBV28
d_call: TRBD1
cdr3_nt: TGTGCCAGCCGAGAGGCGGGACAGGGAGGAAACACCATATATTTT
cdr3_aa: CASREAGQGGNTIYF

j_call: TRBJ1-2
clone_size: NA
v_call: TRBV28
d_call: TRBD1
cdr3_nt: TGTGCCAGCAGATCTCAGGGGGAGTATGGCTACACCTTC
cdr3_aa: CASRSQGEYGYTF

j_call: TRBJ1-1
clone_size: many
v_call: TRBV7-9
d_call: TRBD1
cdr3_nt: TGTGCCAGCAGATCAACAGGGGACACTGAAGCTTTCTTT
cdr3_aa: CASRSTGDTEAFF

j_call: TRBJ2-1
clone_size: few
v_call: TRBV7-2
d_call: NA
cdr3_nt: TGTGCCAGCAGCTTCCTAAGTGGGGAGCAGTTCTTC
cdr3_aa: CASSFLSGEQFF

j_call: TRBJ1-5
clone_size: NA
v_call: TRBV15
d_call: NA
cdr3_nt: TGTGCCACCAGCAGAGATTTGTCAGGGGGCAATCAGCCCCAGCATTTT
cdr3_aa: CATSRDLSGGNQPQHF

j_call: TRBJ1-5
clone_size: NA
v_call: TRBV12-5
d_call: NA
cdr3_nt: TGTGCTAGTGGTTTGGTACTAACAGGGTGGGATCAGCCCCAGCATTTT
cdr3_aa: CASGLVLTGWDQPQHF

j_call: TRBJ2-3
clone_size: NA
v_call: TRBV11-2
d_call: NA
cdr3_nt: TGTGCCAGCAGCTTAGTAGGGCAGGGCACAGATACGCAGTATTTT
cdr3_aa: CASSLVGQGTDTQYF

j_call: TRBJ2-5
clone_size: NA
v_call: TRBV2
d_call: TRBD2
cdr3_nt: TGTGCCAGCAGTGAATGGGGGGGTTCGGGGACCCAGTACTTC
cdr3_aa: CASSEWGGSGTQYF

j_call: TRBJ2-7
clone_size: NA
v_call: TRBV29-1
d_call: NA
cdr3_nt: TGCAGCGTTGAAGATCATACTCGCTCCTACGAGCAGTACTTC
cdr3_aa: CSVEDHTRSYEQYF

j_call: TRBJ1-6
clone_size: NA
v_call: TRBV21-1
d_call: NA
cdr3_nt: TGTGCCAGCAGCAGCCCCGAGGCCGGGACAGGGAGCGACAATTCACCCCTCCACTTT
cdr3_aa: CASSSPEAGTGSDNSPLHF

j_call: TRBJ2-1
clone_size: NA
v_call: TRBV6-5
d_call: TRBD2
cdr3_nt: TGTGCCAGCAGAACAACTAGCGGGGGCTACAATGAGCAGTTCTTC
cdr3_aa: CASRTTSGGYNEQFF

j_call: TRBJ2-5
clone_size: NA
v_call: TRBV5-1
d_call: TRBD2
cdr3_nt: TGCGCCAGCAGCAGAGTACTAGCGGGTGTCCAGGAGACCCAGTACTTC
cdr3_aa: CASSRVLAGVQETQYF

j_call: TRBJ1-2
clone_size: once
v_call: TRBV30
d_call: NA
cdr3_nt: TGTGCCTGGAGTGATGTAGGTATCTATGGCTACACCTTC
cdr3_aa: CAWSDVGIYGYTF

j_call: TRBJ2-7
clone_size: once
v_call: TRBV18
d_call: TRBD1
cdr3_nt: TGTGCCAGCTCACGACCTGAAGGGGGCGACGAGCAGTACTTC
cdr3_aa: CASSRPEGGDEQYF

j_call: TRBJ2-7
clone_size: NA
v_call: TRBV9
d_call: NA
cdr3_nt: TGTGCCAGCAGCGTAGCGGCCCGGGGGCCAAGCGAGCAGTACTTC
cdr3_aa: CASSVAARGPSEQYF

j_call: TRBJ2-5
clone_size: NA
v_call: TRBV4-3
d_call: TRBD2
cdr3_nt: TGCGCCAGCAGCCAAGATCTTGGCGGGGGATTACTAGGGGAGACCCAGTACTTC
cdr3_aa: CASSQDLGGGLLGETQYF

j_call: TRBJ2-5
clone_size: NA
v_call: TRBV30
d_call: TRBD2
cdr3_nt: TGTGCCTGGAGCCTAACGGGGACTAGCGGGTCGGAGACCCAGTACTTC
cdr3_aa: CAWSLTGTSGSETQYF

j_call: TRBJ1-2
clone_size: few
v_call: TRBV7-2
d_call: NA
cdr3_nt: TGTGCCAGCAGCTTAAACGCACAGGGCCCCGGCTACACCTTC
cdr3_aa: CASSLNAQGPGYTF

j_call: TRBJ2-4
clone_size: NA
v_call: TRBV28
d_call: NA
cdr3_nt: TGTGCCAGCAGTAAGGGGATGGCAGCCAAAAACATTCAGTACTTC
cdr3_aa: CASSKGMAAKNIQYF

j_call: TRBJ2-3
clone_size: NA
v_call: TRBV19
d_call: NA
cdr3_nt: TGTGCCAGTAGCGATCCCCATAGGGGGGGTTCCACAGATACGCAGTATTTT
cdr3_aa: CASSDPHRGGSTDTQYF

j_call: TRBJ1-4
clone_size: NA
v_call: TRBV9
d_call: NA
cdr3_nt: TGTGCCAGCAGAGAACAGAAAACTAATGAAAAACTGTTTTTT
cdr3_aa: CASREQKTNEKLFF

j_call: TRBJ1-3
clone_size: NA
v_call: TRBV9
d_call: NA
cdr3_nt: TGTGCCAGCAGTCCGCTACAGGCCTCTGGAAACACCATATATTTT
cdr3_aa: CASSPLQASGNTIYF

j_call: TRBJ2-1
clone_size: NA
v_call: TRBV30
d_call: TRBD1
cdr3_nt: TGTGCCTGGACCTCCGGGACAGCTTACAATGAGCAGTTCTTC
cdr3_aa: CAWTSGTAYNEQFF

j_call: TRBJ2-3
clone_size: NA
v_call: TRBV9
d_call: TRBD2
cdr3_nt: TGTGCCAGCAGCCCAAGATCGGATGCGGGGGGGGCAGATACGCAGTATTTT
cdr3_aa: CASSPRSDAGGADTQYF

j_call: TRBJ1-5
clone_size: NA
v_call: TRBV19
d_call: TRBD1
cdr3_nt: TGTGCCAGTGACAGGGGCGCAGGCTATAGCAATCAGCCCCAGCATTTT
cdr3_aa: CASDRGAGYSNQPQHF

j_call: TRBJ2-1
clone_size: NA
v_call: TRBV18
d_call: TRBD2
cdr3_nt: TGTGCCAGCTCACCCTGGACTAGCGGGGGGGGCAATGAGCAGTTCTTC
cdr3_aa: CASSPWTSGGGNEQFF

j_call: TRBJ2-7
clone_size: NA
v_call: TRBV5-4
d_call: NA
cdr3_nt: TGTGCCAGCAGCATGACTGGGGGGTACGAGCAGTACTTC
cdr3_aa: CASSMTGGYEQYF

j_call: TRBJ1-1
clone_size: NA
v_call: TRBV28
d_call: TRBD1
cdr3_nt: TGTGCCAGCAGGGAGACAGGGGCCGCTGTAGCTTTCTTT
cdr3_aa: CASRETGAAVAFF

j_call: TRBJ2-1
clone_size: NA
v_call: TRBV4-2
d_call: TRBD2
cdr3_nt: TGTGCCAGCAGCCAACTACTAGCGGGGGGGGATGAGCAGTTCTTC
cdr3_aa: CASSQLLAGGDEQFF

j_call: TRBJ2-3
clone_size: NA
v_call: TRBV18
d_call: NA
cdr3_nt: TGTGCCAGCTCACCGGAACACACAGATACGCAGTATTTT
cdr3_aa: CASSPEHTDTQYF

j_call: TRBJ2-5
clone_size: NA
v_call: TRBV6-5
d_call: NA
cdr3_nt: TGTGCCAGCTATTCCCCGGGGCAAGAGACCCAGTACTTC
cdr3_aa: CASYSPGQETQYF

j_call: TRBJ1-2
clone_size: NA
v_call: TRBV30
d_call: NA
cdr3_nt: TGTGCCTGGAGTTCGACAGAACATGGCTACACCTTC
cdr3_aa: CAWSSTEHGYTF

j_call: TRBJ2-5
clone_size: NA
v_call: TRBV5-4
d_call: TRBD2
cdr3_nt: TGTGCCAGCAGCTTGAAGCGGGGGGCACGAGAGACCCAGTACTTC
cdr3_aa: CASSLKRGARETQYF

j_call: TRBJ2-5
clone_size: NA
v_call: TRBV6-5
d_call: TRBD2
cdr3_nt: TGTGCCAGCAGTTGGGGAGGGGACGCCCCAAAGACCCAGTACTTC
cdr3_aa: CASSWGGDAPKTQYF

j_call: TRBJ1-5
clone_size: NA
v_call: TRBV2
d_call: TRBD1
cdr3_nt: TGTGCCAGCAGCTCGGACAGGGCAGATCAGCCCCAGCATTTT
cdr3_aa: CASSSDRADQPQHF

j_call: TRBJ1-6
clone_size: NA
v_call: TRBV5-5
d_call: TRBD1
cdr3_nt: TGTGCCAGCAGCTTGTGGCCAGGGGGTAATTCACCCCTCCACTTT
cdr3_aa: CASSLWPGGNSPLHF

j_call: TRBJ2-1
clone_size: once
v_call: TRBV2
d_call: TRBD2
cdr3_nt: TGTGCCACCAAGGGACTAGCCTCGCACAATGAGCAGTTCTTC
cdr3_aa: CATKGLASHNEQFF

j_call: TRBJ1-3
clone_size: NA
v_call: TRBV4-1
d_call: TRBD1
cdr3_nt: TGCGCCAGCAGCCAACGGGACAGTGGCTCTGGAAACACCATATATTTT
cdr3_aa: CASSQRDSGSGNTIYF

j_call: TRBJ2-7
clone_size: NA
v_call: TRBV7-2
d_call: NA
cdr3_nt: TGTGCCAGCAGCTTAGGGAGCATATCTTTTTACGAGCAGTACTTC
cdr3_aa: CASSLGSISFYEQYF

j_call: TRBJ2-2
clone_size: NA
v_call: TRBV9
d_call: NA
cdr3_nt: TGTGCCAGCAGCGTAACCCCCGGGTCGAACACCGGGGAGCTGTTTTTT
cdr3_aa: CASSVTPGSNTGELFF